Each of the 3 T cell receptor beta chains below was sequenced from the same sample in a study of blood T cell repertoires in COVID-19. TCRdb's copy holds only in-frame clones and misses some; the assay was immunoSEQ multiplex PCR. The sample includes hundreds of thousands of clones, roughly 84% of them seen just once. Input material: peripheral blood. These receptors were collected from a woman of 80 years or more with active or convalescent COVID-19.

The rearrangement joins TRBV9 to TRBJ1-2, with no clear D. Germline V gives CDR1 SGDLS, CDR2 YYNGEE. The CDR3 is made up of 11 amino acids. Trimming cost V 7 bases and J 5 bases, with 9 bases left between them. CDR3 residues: CASRRDYGYTF. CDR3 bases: TGTGCCAGCCGGCGGGATTATGGCTACACCTTC.

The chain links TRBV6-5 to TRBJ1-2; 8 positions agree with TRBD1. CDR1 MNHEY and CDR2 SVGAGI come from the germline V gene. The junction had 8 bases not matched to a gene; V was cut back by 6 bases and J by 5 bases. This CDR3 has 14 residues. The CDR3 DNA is TGTGCCAGCAGAAAAGGACAGGGCGGGTATGGCTACACCTTC. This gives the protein CASRKGQGGYGYTF.

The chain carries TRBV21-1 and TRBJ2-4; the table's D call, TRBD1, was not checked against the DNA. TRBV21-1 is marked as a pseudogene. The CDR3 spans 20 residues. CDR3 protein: CASSKALSPQGRLAKNIQYF. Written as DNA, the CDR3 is TGTGCCAGCAGCAAAGCGCTCTCCCCACAGGGTCGGCTAGCCAAAAACATTCAGTACTTC.